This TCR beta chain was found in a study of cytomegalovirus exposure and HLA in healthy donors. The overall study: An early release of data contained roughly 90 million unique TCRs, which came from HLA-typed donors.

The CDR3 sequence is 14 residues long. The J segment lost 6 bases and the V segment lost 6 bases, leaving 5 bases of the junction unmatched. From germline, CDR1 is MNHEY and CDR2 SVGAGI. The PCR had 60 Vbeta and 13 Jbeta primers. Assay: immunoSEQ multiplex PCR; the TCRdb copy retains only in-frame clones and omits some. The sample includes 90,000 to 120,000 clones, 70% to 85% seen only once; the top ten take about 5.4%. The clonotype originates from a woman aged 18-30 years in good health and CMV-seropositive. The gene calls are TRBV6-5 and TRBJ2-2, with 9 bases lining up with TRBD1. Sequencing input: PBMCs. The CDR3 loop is CASRGQGLAGELFF. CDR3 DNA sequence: TGTGCCAGCAGAGGACAGGGGCTGGCCGGGGAGCTGTTTTTT.